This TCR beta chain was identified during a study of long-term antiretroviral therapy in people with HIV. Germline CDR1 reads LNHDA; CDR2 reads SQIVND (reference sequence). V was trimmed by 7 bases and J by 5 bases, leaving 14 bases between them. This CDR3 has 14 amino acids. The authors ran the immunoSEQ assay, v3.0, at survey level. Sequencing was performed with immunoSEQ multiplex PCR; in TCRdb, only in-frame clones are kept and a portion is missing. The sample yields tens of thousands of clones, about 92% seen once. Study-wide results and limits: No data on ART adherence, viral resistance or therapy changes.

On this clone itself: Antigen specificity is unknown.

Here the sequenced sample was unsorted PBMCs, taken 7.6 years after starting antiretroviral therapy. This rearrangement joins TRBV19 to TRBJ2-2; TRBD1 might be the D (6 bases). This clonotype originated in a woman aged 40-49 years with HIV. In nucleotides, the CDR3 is TGTGCCAGTAAACAAGGGGGACGGACCGGGGAGCTGTTTTTT. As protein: CASKQGGRTGELFF.